The 7 T cell receptor beta chains given below trace back to one sample, sequenced in a study of shared clonotypes between healthy human individuals. The method was immunoSEQ multiplex PCR; TCRdb's version includes in-frame clones alone and lacks a portion of them. This table has hundreds of thousands of clones, around 96% appearing once. As defined, naive CD8 cells were CD45RO-negative and positively selected for CCR7, with terminally differentiated effector memory CD45RA+ cells excluded. Material for sequencing was naive CD8+ T cells sorted from blood. The receptors were gathered from a woman in her 30s in good health.

J is TRBJ2-5 and V is TRBV29-1; D might be TRBD2 (8 bases). The end of the DNA aligns better with TRBJ2-7, so the J call may be wrong. The CDR3 length is 14 residues. Germline V gives CDR1 SQVTM, CDR2 ANQGSEA. The CDR3 DNA is TGCAGCGCCCAGGGGGGCGGGGGGAACTACGAGCAGTACTTC. It encodes CSAQGGGGNYEQYF.

V is TRBV13 and J is TRBJ1-1; no clear D. Trimming took 2 bases from V and 0 from J, leaving 7 bases between them. Germline V gene lookup returns CDR1 PRHDT and CDR2 FYEKMQ (reference sequence). The CDR3 is made up of 14 amino acids. The CDR3 DNA sequence: TGTGCCAGCAGCTTATCCCCCATGAACACTGAAGCTTTCTTT. Translating it yields CASSLSPMNTEAFF.

Comments on this clone: Different DNA sequences within this sample yield the same CDR3. CDR3 amino acids: CASSLPGTGELFF. CDR3 nucleotides: TGTGCCAGCAGCTTACCCGGCACCGGGGAGCTGTTTTTT. The chain is built from TRBV5-4 and TRBJ2-2; no firm D call. CDR3 length equals 13 residues. Germline V gene sequence: CDR1 SGHNT, CDR2 YYREEE (reference sequence). The ends were cut back, 2 bases at V and 4 bases at J, with 6 bases in the middle.

This chain links TRBV9 with TRBJ2-2, with TRBD2 identical over 7 bases. With 3 bases clipped from V and 2 bases from J, the junction kept 7 bases outside the gene matches. In germline, CDR1 is SGDLS, CDR2 YYNGEE. There are 16 residues in the CDR3. In DNA, the CDR3 is TGTGCCAGCAGCGAAGGAGGCGGGAGAAACACCGGGGAGCTGTTTTTT. Protein: CASSEGGGRNTGELFF.

The chain employs TRBV28 and TRBJ1-1; D is possibly TRBD1 (6 bases). This CDR3 region has 14 residues. Germline V CDR1 and CDR2: MDHEN, SYDVKM. V was cut by 5 bases and J by 4 bases, with 14 bases left in between. The CDR3 region is CASSGIGGGTEAFF. The DNA for the CDR3 is TGTGCCAGCAGTGGGATAGGGGGAGGCACTGAAGCTTTCTTT.

This clone was detected once. The V call is TRBV6-6, the J call TRBJ1-5; D call uncertain. With 0 bases removed from V and 5 bases from J, the gap between germline ends came to 2 bases. Germline lookup yields CDR1 MNHNY and CDR2 SVGAGI (reference sequence). The CDR3 extends over 12 amino acids. For the CDR3, the DNA is TGTGCCAGCAGTTACTCGGATCAGCCCCAGCATTTT. This gives the protein CASSYSDQPQHF.

The CDR3 is CASSVGRYNEQFF. The CDR3 DNA reads TGTGCCAGCAGTGTTGGACGGTACAATGAGCAGTTCTTC. The chain links TRBV27 to TRBJ2-1; D is undetermined. The V gene's germline CDR1 is MNHEY and CDR2 SMNVEV (reference sequence). The length of the CDR3 is 13 residues. V gave up 5 bases and J gave up 4 bases, with 9 bases separating them.